These T cell receptor beta chains were read from a single sample in a study of shared clonotypes between healthy human individuals. Using immunoSEQ multiplex PCR, the repertoire was profiled, and TCRdb retains in-frame clones only, with some absent. The sample has approximately 500,000 clones; roughly 95% are singletons. Sequenced input: naive CD4+ T cells sorted from blood. The receptors were sampled from a woman in her twenties or thirties in good health. The CDR3 runs from the conserved cysteine through the conserved F or W. The D gene is left open where the match is weak. Some rows mark clone size as missing; the rest say once, few, many or name a class of expanded clone.

clone size: -
V gene: TRBV5-4
J gene: TRBJ1-6
D gene: TRBD1
CDR3 DNA: TGTGCCAGCAGCTTGGAGACAGGGGGTTCACCCCTCCACTTT
CDR3 protein: CASSLETGGSPLHF

clone size: once
V gene: TRBV14
J gene: TRBJ1-3
D gene: -
CDR3 DNA: TGTGCCAGCAGCCCCCAGGGAAACACCATATATTTT
CDR3 protein: CASSPQGNTIYF

clone size: -
V gene: TRBV28
J gene: TRBJ1-5
D gene: -
CDR3 DNA: TGTGCCAGCAGTTTATTAGGAAGCAATCAGCCCCAGCATTTT
CDR3 protein: CASSLLGSNQPQHF

clone size: -
V gene: TRBV6-1
J gene: TRBJ2-5
D gene: TRBD2
CDR3 DNA: TGTGCCAGCAGTGAAGGGACTAGCGGAACGTACCAAGAGACCCAGTACTTC
CDR3 protein: CASSEGTSGTYQETQYF

clone size: -
V gene: TRBV4-2
J gene: TRBJ2-1
D gene: -
CDR3 DNA: TGTGCCAGCAGCCCGAACGAACTAGGGCAGTTCTTC
CDR3 protein: CASSPNELGQFF

clone size: -
V gene: TRBV10-1
J gene: TRBJ2-5
D gene: TRBD2
CDR3 DNA: TGCGCCAGCAGTGATGCTAGCGGTAACCAAGAGACCCAGTACTTC
CDR3 protein: CASSDASGNQETQYF

clone size: -
V gene: TRBV7-2
J gene: TRBJ2-6
D gene: -
CDR3 DNA: TGTGCCAGCAGCCAGGAGCCCTCTGGGGCCAACGTCCTGACTTTC
CDR3 protein: CASSQEPSGANVLTF

clone size: -
V gene: TRBV2
J gene: TRBJ1-6
D gene: TRBD1
CDR3 DNA: TGTGCCAGCGGACGGGACAGCAATTCACCCCTCCACTTT
CDR3 protein: CASGRDSNSPLHF

clone size: once
V gene: TRBV7-8
J gene: TRBJ1-1
D gene: -
CDR3 DNA: TGTGCCAGCAGCTACAAAAGGGGGAACACTGAAGCTTTCTTT
CDR3 protein: CASSYKRGNTEAFF

clone size: -
V gene: TRBV5-5
J gene: TRBJ1-3
D gene: -
CDR3 DNA: TGTGCCAGCAGTCCTACCTGGGGCAGTGCCTCTGGAAACACCATATATTTT
CDR3 protein: CASSPTWGSASGNTIYF

clone size: -
V gene: TRBV6-6
J gene: TRBJ2-7
D gene: -
CDR3 DNA: TGTGCCAGCAGTTACCGAGCAGGTCGCGAGCAGTACTTC
CDR3 protein: CASSYRAGREQYF

clone size: -
V gene: TRBV2
J gene: TRBJ1-2
D gene: TRBD1
CDR3 DNA: TGTGCCAGCAGTGAAAGGGGGCCTGGCTATGGCTACACCTTC
CDR3 protein: CASSERGPGYGYTF

clone size: -
V gene: TRBV11-3
J gene: TRBJ1-5
D gene: -
CDR3 DNA: TGTGCCAGCAGCGGAGGGGGGTCCCAGCATTTT
CDR3 protein: CASSGGGSQHF

clone size: -
V gene: TRBV28
J gene: TRBJ1-1
D gene: TRBD1
CDR3 DNA: TGTGCCAGCAGTTCACAGGGGAAGAACACTGAAGCTTTCTTT
CDR3 protein: CASSSQGKNTEAFF

clone size: -
V gene: TRBV5-1
J gene: TRBJ2-1
D gene: -
CDR3 DNA: TGCGCCAGCAGCTTGAAGGTTGTAGCGGCGTACAATGAGCAGTTCTTC
CDR3 protein: CASSLKVVAAYNEQFF

clone size: -
V gene: TRBV19
J gene: TRBJ2-1
D gene: -
CDR3 DNA: TGTGCCAGTAGTATAGAAGTGGAATCCTACAATGAGCAGTTCTTC
CDR3 protein: CASSIEVESYNEQFF

clone size: once
V gene: TRBV2
J gene: TRBJ2-2
D gene: -
CDR3 DNA: TGTGCCAGCAGTTACCGGAGCACCGGGGAGCTGTTTTTT
CDR3 protein: CASSYRSTGELFF

clone size: -
V gene: TRBV7-2
J gene: TRBJ1-5
D gene: -
CDR3 DNA: TGTGCCAGCAGCTTAGAGAACGTGGGGGTAGTCCAGCCCCAGCATTTT
CDR3 protein: CASSLENVGVVQPQHF

clone size: -
V gene: TRBV30
J gene: TRBJ1-1
D gene: TRBD1
CDR3 DNA: TGTGCCTGGAGTGGGACAGGTAACACTGAAGCTTTCTTT
CDR3 protein: CAWSGTGNTEAFF

clone size: -
V gene: TRBV5-4
J gene: TRBJ2-7
D gene: TRBD1
CDR3 DNA: TGTGCCAGCAGGGCCGGGACAGGGGTACGCGAGCAGTACTTC
CDR3 protein: CASRAGTGVREQYF

clone size: -
V gene: TRBV7-3
J gene: TRBJ2-7
D gene: TRBD2
CDR3 DNA: TGTGCCAGCAGCTTATTAAGCGGGAGTTCGTACGAGCAGTACTTC
CDR3 protein: CASSLLSGSSYEQYF